This T cell receptor beta chain was found in a study of T cells in Graves' hyperthyroidism and ophthalmopathy. Regarding the study as a whole: A 13 V-J signature model discriminated ophthalmopathy versus stable hyperthyroidism.

This clonotype occurred many times. The antigen is undetermined. This CDR3 contains 17 residues. The V gene's germline CDR1 is SGHAT and CDR2 FQNNGV. V gave up 1 base and J gave up 0 bases, with 12 bases separating them. What was amplified from RNA transcripts were TCR beta CDR3 regions. The HTBI set primed first-round TCR CDR3 RT-PCR. TCRdb recomputed calls from the multiplex PCR reads with MiXCR, one row per CDR3 protein. The sample carries about 250,000 distinct CDR3 sequences, approximately 23% recorded once. This chain links TRBV11-2 with TRBJ2-2, with D maybe TRBD2 (5 bases). This TCR was recovered from a woman between 40 and 50 years old with Graves' ophthalmopathy. Input material: blood. CDR3 amino acids: CASSLGVSVTNTGELFF. For the CDR3, the DNA is TGTGCCAGCAGCTTAGGGGTTAGCGTTACGAACACCGGGGAGCTGTTTTTT.